The 30 T cell receptor beta chains reported below all come from one sample, sequenced in a study of blood T cell repertoires in COVID-19. TCRdb's table, derived via immunoSEQ multiplex PCR, lists solely in-frame clones and lacks some. The sample includes around 180,000 clones, around 77% of them seen just once. Sequencing input: peripheral blood. The receptor source for this set is a man between 65 and 85 years old with active or convalescent COVID-19.

The chain has TRBV6-5 and TRBJ1-6; D possibly corresponds to TRBD1 (6 bases). The CDR3 has 16 amino acids. The V and J ends lost 3 bases and 8 bases respectively, with 17 bases between them. Germline-derived CDR1 and CDR2 are MNHEY and SVGAGI. The CDR3 DNA follows: TGTGCCAGCAGTTATTCTCGACAGGCGGGGGATTCACCCCTCCACTTT. Its translation: CASSYSRQAGDSPLHF.

This clone was seen a single time. The genes are TRBV10-3 and TRBJ2-1; 8 bases align to TRBD1. CDR3 length equals 14 residues. The germline V gene has CDR1 ENHRY and CDR2 SYGVKD. The J segment lost 4 bases and the V segment lost 7 bases, leaving 6 bases of the junction unmatched. The CDR3 DNA is TGTGCCATCACCCGACAGGGGATTTACAATGAGCAGTTCTTC. It translates to CAITRQGIYNEQFF.

This clone was counted a few times. The gene calls are TRBV11-1 and TRBJ2-1; 10 bases fit TRBD2. From germline, CDR1 is SGHAT and CDR2 FQDESV (reference sequence). This CDR3 is built from 16 residues. V was pared by 0 bases and J by 3 bases, with 2 bases of the junction left unmatched. Here the CDR3 reads CASSLARLAGYNEQFF. CDR3 sequence (DNA): TGTGCCAGCAGCTTAGCCCGACTAGCGGGCTACAATGAGCAGTTCTTC.

The rearrangement links TRBV10-1 to TRBJ1-1; D possibly corresponds to TRBD1 (6 bases). Germline CDR1 WNHNN, CDR2 SYGVQD (reference sequence). The CDR3 sequence is 16 residues long. V lost 4 bases to trimming and J lost 1 base, with 16 bases between them. The CDR3 spells CASSGARGMSNTEAFF. CDR3 nucleotides: TGCGCCAGCAGTGGGGCCAGGGGAATGTCGAACACTGAAGCTTTCTTT.

The chain has TRBV18 and TRBJ1-4, with D unclear. Germline values: CDR1 KGHSH, CDR2 LQKENI. The CDR3 sequence is 17 residues long. Trimming removed 3 bases at V and 1 base at J, with 15 bases between. The CDR3 reads CASSPPPGSGTNEKLFF. The CDR3 DNA sequence: TGTGCCAGCTCACCCCCGCCGGGGTCGGGAACTAATGAAAAACTGTTTTTT.

The V call is TRBV6-2 or TRBV6-3, the J call TRBJ2-7; 14 nucleotides agree with TRBD2. Germline values: CDR1 MNHEY, CDR2 SVGEGT. This CDR3 is 19 amino acids long. The V segment lost 7 bases and the J segment 1 base; nucleotides outside the gene matches: 15. In DNA, the CDR3 is TGTGCCAGCACCCCACCCCCGGGACTAGCGGGAGTTAAGTCCTACGAGCAGTACTTC. Amino acid sequence: CASTPPPGLAGVKSYEQYF.

V is TRBV29-1 and J is TRBJ1-2; TRBD1 aligns across 7 bases. The CDR3 extends over 13 amino acids. In germline, CDR1 is SQVTM, CDR2 ANQGSEA. J lost 8 bases, V lost 5 bases, and 11 bases had no gene match. CDR3 DNA sequence: TGCAGCGTTTTCCATGACAGGGTGCACGGCTACACCTTC. It yields the protein CSVFHDRVHGYTF. The whole variable domain, filled in from reference TRBV29-1 and TRBJ1-2, reads SAVISQKPSRDICQRGTSLTIQCQVDSQVTMMFWYRQQPGQSLTLIATANQGSEATYESGFVIDKFPISRPNLTFSTLTVSNMSPEDSSIYLCSVFHDRVHGYTFGSGTRLTVV.

The chain recombines TRBV11-2 with TRBJ2-7, with TRBD2 matching over 9 bases. The CDR3 is made up of 17 amino acids. CDR1 is SGHAT and CDR2 is FQNNGV in the germline V gene. Losses at the gene ends were 5 bases for V and 2 bases for J; bases not matched to a gene: 13. CDR3 DNA: TGTGCCAGCAGCCTCCGCACAGGACTAGCGAACACCTACGAGCAGTACTTC. It specifies CASSLRTGLANTYEQYF.

The J gene is TRBJ1-2, the V gene TRBV19, with D uncertain. V was shortened by 1 base and J by 4 bases, with 7 bases between the two germline ends. This CDR3 spans 13 amino acids. Germline CDR1 reads LNHDA; CDR2 reads SQIVND (reference sequence). CDR3 sequence (DNA): TGTGCCAGTAGTATAGCAGGAAGCTATGGCTACACCTTC. It codes for CASSIAGSYGYTF.

The genes are TRBV19 and TRBJ1-6; TRBD1 is a possible D gene (5 bases). The V and J ends lost 8 bases and 1 base respectively, with 15 bases between them. Germline values: CDR1 LNHDA, CDR2 SQIVND (reference sequence). This CDR3 spans 16 amino acids. The CDR3, as DNA: TGTGCCAGTTCGTCGGAAGGGGATTCCTATAATTCACCCCTCCACTTT. This codes for CASSSEGDSYNSPLHF. Full variable domain (rest looked up from reference TRBV19 and TRBJ1-6): DGGITQSPKYLFRKEGQNVTLSCEQNLNHDAMYWYRQDPGQGLRLIYYSQIVNDFQKGDIAEGYSVSREKKESFPLTVTSAQKNPTAFYLCASSSEGDSYNSPLHFGNGTRLTVT.

On this clone: This specimen includes other DNA sequences encoding the same CDR3. The chain couples TRBV5-1 to TRBJ2-5; 7 nucleotides match TRBD1. V dropped 0 bases and J dropped 5; count of bases not matched to a gene: 4. Germline V gives CDR1 SGHRS, CDR2 YFSETQ. The length of the CDR3 is 14 residues. The CDR3 DNA sequence: TGCGCCAGCAGCTTGGATACAGGGGTGGAGACCCAGTACTTC. Its translation: CASSLDTGVETQYF.

The chain links TRBV30 to TRBJ2-5; weak D call: TRBD2 (5 bases). This CDR3 is 14 amino acids long. Germline CDR1 GTSNPN, CDR2 SVGIG (reference sequence). Trimming took 2 bases from V and 5 from J, leaving 15 bases between them. In nucleotides, the CDR3 is TGTGCCTGGAGTCACCAACTAGTCCGGGAGACCCAGTACTTC. This gives the protein CAWSHQLVRETQYF.

The chain combines TRBV3-1 (or the pseudogene TRBV3-2) with TRBJ2-3, with TRBD2 matching over 16 bases. Unmatched junction bases numbered 6, after V lost 0 bases and J lost 0 bases. Germline V gene sequence: CDR1 LGHDT, CDR2 YNNKEL (reference sequence). This CDR3 is 20 amino acids long. This CDR3 is CASSQDLGTSGGVSTDTQYF. CDR3 in DNA: TGTGCCAGCAGCCAAGATCTAGGGACTAGCGGGGGGGTGAGCACAGATACGCAGTATTTT.

This chain uses TRBV29-1 with TRBJ2-7, with 9 bases lining up with TRBD2. J was trimmed by 4 bases and V by 4 bases; bases with no gene match: 20. Germline V gene lookup returns CDR1 SQVTM and CDR2 ANQGSEA. This CDR3 region has 18 residues. The CDR3 nucleotides read TGCAGCGTTGCTTCAGGGGTCCGGGCTAGCGGGGCTAATTACGAGCAGTACTTC. Protein: CSVASGVRASGANYEQYF.

The V gene is TRBV7-9, the J gene TRBJ1-3, with 7 positions matching TRBD1. The CDR3 has 14 residues. Per germline, CDR1 SEHNR and CDR2 FQNEAQ (reference sequence). The junction had 5 bases not matched to a gene; V was cut back by 5 bases and J by 4 bases. In DNA, the CDR3 is TGTGCCAGCAGCCCGACAGGGATCGGAAACACCATATATTTT. Its protein product is CASSPTGIGNTIYF.

The V and J genes are TRBV9 and TRBJ2-5; TRBD1 matches 7 bases. The CDR3 is 14 residues long. V gave up 4 bases and J gave up 2 bases; unmatched junction bases: 5. CDR1 and CDR2 (germline): SGDLS, YYNGEE. CDR3 region: CASSFRDSQETQYF. As DNA, the CDR3 is TGTGCCAGCAGCTTCCGGGACAGTCAAGAGACCCAGTACTTC.

This clone was seen more than once but under ten times. CDR3 sequence reads: CAGIPRDSGYEQYF. In DNA form, the CDR3 reads TGTGCCGGAATACCCCGGGACAGTGGGTACGAGCAGTACTTC. The chain recombines TRBV30 with TRBJ2-7; 7 bases fit TRBD1. There are 14 residues in the CDR3. V lost 8 bases and J lost 4; bases outside the gene matches: 14. Germline CDR1 GTSNPN, CDR2 SVGIG (reference sequence).

A few counts support this clone. The chain employs TRBV5-1 and TRBJ2-1; a weak D match, TRBD1 (7 bases). The germline CDR1 and CDR2 sequences are SGHRS and YFSETQ. CDR3 size: 13 residues. Deletions cut 5 bases from V and 10 bases from J, with 16 bases between. As DNA, the CDR3 is TGCGCCAGCAGGGCGGGACAGAGACTCGAGCAGTTCTTC. Translation: CASRAGQRLEQFF.

The chain uses TRBV6-1 and TRBJ1-1; D is possibly TRBD1 (5 bases). The CDR3 contains 15 residues. Germline V lookup: CDR1 MNHNS, CDR2 SASEGT. V was cut by 7 bases and J by 12 bases, with 27 bases left in between. CDR3 sequence reads: CASTAPGTTSLSPFF. CDR3 sequence (DNA): TGTGCCAGCACCGCACCCGGGACTACTTCCCTGTCCCCTTTCTTT.

V and J are TRBV5-5 and TRBJ2-5; possibly TRBD1 for D (6 bases). Per the germline V gene, CDR1 is SGHKS and CDR2 is YYEKEE (reference sequence). The CDR3 totals 15 residues. V lost 0 bases and J 0 bases, leaving 9 bases between the germline ends. The CDR3 here is CASSLGGQYQETQYF. The CDR3 DNA reads as TGTGCCAGCAGCTTGGGAGGACAGTACCAAGAGACCCAGTACTTC.

CDR3: CASSSGQFGQGYTF. DNA of the CDR3: TGTGCCAGCAGTTCCGGACAGTTCGGGCAAGGCTACACCTTC. The gene calls are TRBV6-5 and TRBJ1-2; D may be TRBD1 (6 bases). The ends were cut back, 4 bases at V and 8 bases at J, with 17 bases in the middle. Per the germline V gene, CDR1 is MNHEY and CDR2 is SVGAGI. The CDR3 spans 14 residues.

Note on this clone: Other nucleotide sequences from this sample produce the same CDR3. This rearrangement joins TRBV29-1 to TRBJ1-1; 7 nucleotides match TRBD1. Germline CDR1 is SQVTM and CDR2 is ANQGSEA. CDR3 length: 13 residues. With 6 bases clipped from V and 0 bases from J, the junction kept 4 bases outside the gene matches. The CDR3 reads CSVRQGVNTEAFF. CDR3 coding DNA: TGCAGCGTGAGACAGGGTGTGAACACTGAAGCTTTCTTT.

The genes are TRBV9 and TRBJ1-3; possibly TRBD1 for D (5 bases). Germline V gives CDR1 SGDLS, CDR2 YYNGEE. Trimming stripped 0 bases from V and 4 bases from J, with 20 bases between. This CDR3 has 18 amino acids. The CDR3 bases are TGTGCCAGCAGCGTAGAACCCCCCAGGGCAGGGCGGGGAAACACCATATATTTT. It yields the protein CASSVEPPRAGRGNTIYF.

This clone has a single count. The V call is TRBV5-1, the J call TRBJ2-5; D unclear. CDR1 SGHRS and CDR2 YFSETQ come from the germline V gene. V was trimmed by 0 bases and J by 1 base, leaving 10 bases between them. This CDR3 contains 15 residues. CDR3 coding DNA: TGCGCCAGCAGCTTGGACTCCCCTGGCCAAGAGACCCAGTACTTC. This codes for CASSLDSPGQETQYF.

The J gene is TRBJ1-2, the V gene TRBV5-1; D remains unclear. Trimming took off 1 base at V and 8 bases at J, with 12 bases between the two ends. Looked up from germline, CDR1 is SGHRS and CDR2 is YFSETQ. The CDR3 is made up of 13 amino acids. CDR3 residues: CASSLIMAGGYTF. CDR3 DNA: TGCGCCAGCAGCTTGATCATGGCGGGAGGCTACACCTTC.

This rearrangement joins TRBV5-6 to TRBJ2-7; 7 nucleotides align to TRBD2. This CDR3 comprises 15 residues. The V gene end was trimmed by 4 bases and the J gene end by 4 bases; junction bases not matched to a gene: 11. The germline gives CDR1 SGHDT, CDR2 YYEEEE. The CDR3 region is CASSVGRDYLYEQYF. The CDR3 DNA reads TGTGCCAGCAGCGTGGGCCGGGACTACCTATACGAGCAGTACTTC. Filled out from reference TRBV5-6 and TRBJ2-7, the complete variable domain reads DAGVTQSPTHLIKTRGQQVTLRCSPKSGHDTVSWYQQALGQGPQFIFQYYEEEERQRGNFPDRFSGHQFPNYSSELNVNALLLGDSALYLCASSVGRDYLYEQYFGPGTRLTVT.

The chain employs TRBV2 and TRBJ1-6; a weak D match, TRBD1 (5 bases). The CDR3 is made up of 15 amino acids. The germline CDR1 and CDR2 sequences are SNHLY and FYNNEI. The V end was cut by 3 bases, the J end by 10 bases, with 16 bases between. The CDR3 here is CASSENRRGRSPLHF. Written as DNA, the CDR3 is TGTGCCAGCAGTGAGAATAGGAGGGGACGGTCACCCCTCCACTTT.

The chain carries TRBV2 and TRBJ2-1; D ambiguous. Germline-derived CDR1 and CDR2 are SNHLY and FYNNEI. V gave up 4 bases and J gave up 5 bases, with 3 bases separating them. The CDR3 runs to 11 residues. The CDR3 protein is CASSADNEQFF. The CDR3 DNA follows: TGTGCCAGCAGTGCGGACAATGAGCAGTTCTTC.

The table lists this clone with a count of one. This chain connects TRBV7-2 to TRBJ1-2; no reliable D call. V was trimmed by 2 bases and J by 4 bases, leaving 17 bases between them. CDR3 length equals 16 residues. Germline V gives CDR1 SGHTA, CDR2 FQGNSA. In DNA, the CDR3 is TGTGCCAGCAGCTTAATGTCCAACTCCCAACCCTATGGCTACACCTTC. This encodes CASSLMSNSQPYGYTF.

V and J are TRBV9 and TRBJ2-7, with TRBD1 matching over 7 bases. V gave up 0 bases and J gave up 2 bases; unmatched junction bases: 5. The CDR3 consists of 15 residues. The V gene's germline CDR1 is SGDLS and CDR2 YYNGEE. CDR3 bases: TGTGCCAGCAGCGTAGGAGTGACAGGGCCCTACGAGCAGTACTTC. It yields the protein CASSVGVTGPYEQYF.